The rows below give T cell receptor beta chains drawn from one sample of a study of vaccination effects on CD4 cells after COVID-19. These receptors' antigens are unknown. The repertoire was sequenced with immunoSEQ multiplex PCR; TCRdb's copy has only in-frame clones and lacks some. The sample shows about 41,000 clones, 70% to 85% of them seen only once. The sample consisted of CD4+ T cells from PBMCs cultured with HCoV-NL63 spike peptides, taken before COVID-19 vaccination. The receptor set was obtained from a human donor who received a COVID-19 vaccine. CDR3s include the opening cysteine and the closing phenylalanine or tryptophan. The D gene is left open where the match is weak. Not every row has a clone size; where given, it reads once, few, many or a size class.

d_call	v_call	j_call	clone_size	cdr3_aa	cdr3_nt
TRBD1	TRBV10-3	TRBJ1-2	.	CAIRAEGGRGDYGYTF	TGTGCCATCAGGGCCGAGGGAGGCAGGGGGGACTATGGCTACACCTTC
.	TRBV7-2	TRBJ1-2	.	CASSFGDLGYGYTF	TGTGCCAGCAGCTTTGGGGATTTAGGCTATGGCTACACCTTC
.	TRBV19	TRBJ2-3	.	CASTVAASTDTQYF	TGTGCCAGTACGGTAGCGGCTTCCACAGATACGCAGTATTTT
TRBD2	TRBV30	TRBJ2-3	.	CAWSATSGGRSGTDTQYF	TGTGCCTGGAGCGCGACTAGCGGGGGGCGCTCTGGCACAGATACGCAGTATTTT
TRBD1	TRBV5-1	TRBJ1-4	.	CASSLGGGAREKLFF	TGCGCCAGCAGCTTGGGAGGGGGCGCACGGGAAAAACTGTTTTTT
TRBD1	TRBV5-1	TRBJ1-2	.	CASSEPGQGSNYGYTF	TGCGCCAGCAGCGAACCGGGACAGGGTTCTAACTATGGCTACACCTTC
TRBD2	TRBV9	TRBJ2-5	.	CASSSGGLAGYFQETQYF	TGTGCCAGCAGCTCCGGGGGGCTAGCGGGCTATTTCCAAGAGACCCAGTACTTC
.	TRBV21-1	TRBJ2-3	.	CASSDRQGRSDTQYF	TGTGCCAGCAGCGACCGACAGGGGCGATCAGATACGCAGTATTTT
TRBD1	TRBV6-6	TRBJ1-1	.	CASSFRQGREAFF	TGTGCCAGCAGTTTCAGACAGGGGAGGGAAGCTTTCTTT
.	TRBV4-1	TRBJ2-6	few	CASSLQFTGPGANVLTF	TGCGCCAGCAGCCTCCAGTTCACGGGGCCTGGGGCCAACGTCCTGACTTTC
TRBD1	TRBV19	TRBJ1-5	.	CASSMWTGGQPQHF	TGTGCCAGTAGTATGTGGACAGGAGGTCAGCCCCAGCATTTT
.	TRBV19	TRBJ1-1	once	CASSTRTVNTEAFF	TGTGCCAGTAGTACTCGGACAGTGAACACTGAAGCTTTCTTT
.	TRBV3-1/TRBV3-2	TRBJ1-4	few	CASSQGRTGRWF	TGTGCCAGCAGCCAAGGTCGTACAGGACGGTGGTTT
.	TRBV6-1	TRBJ1-1	.	CASSEGVGNTEAFF	TGTGCCAGCAGTGAAGGGGTGGGGAACACTGAAGCTTTCTTT
TRBD1	TRBV2	TRBJ1-2	.	CASRGQPVYGYTF	TGTGCCAGCAGGGGACAGCCGGTCTATGGCTACACCTTC
TRBD1	TRBV27	TRBJ2-2	.	CASSFGQAGGELFF	TGTGCCAGCAGTTTCGGACAGGCAGGCGGGGAGCTGTTTTTT
.	TRBV3-1/TRBV3-2	TRBJ2-3	few	CASSQLPDTQYF	TGTGCCAGCAGCCAACTCCCGGATACGCAGTATTTT
TRBD1	TRBV18	TRBJ2-1	.	CASSRQGSNEQFF	TGTGCCAGCTCGCGACAGGGATCCAATGAGCAGTTCTTC
TRBD1	TRBV5-4	TRBJ1-2	.	CASSPSTGGRSYGYTF	TGTGCCAGCAGCCCATCGACAGGGGGCAGGAGCTATGGCTACACCTTC
TRBD2	TRBV7-7	TRBJ2-3	.	CASSLGLAGTDTQYF	TGTGCCAGCAGCTTAGGACTAGCGGGCACAGATACGCAGTATTTT
.	TRBV5-1	TRBJ1-1	.	CASSPKWGVNTEAFF	TGCGCCAGCAGCCCCAAATGGGGGGTGAACACTGAAGCTTTCTTT
.	TRBV4-1	TRBJ1-1	.	CASSQVVTGPQLINTEAFF	TGCGCCAGCAGCCAAGTGGTCACAGGGCCCCAATTAATAAACACTGAAGCTTTCTTT
.	TRBV9	TRBJ2-3	.	CASSVGADTQYF	TGTGCCAGCAGCGTAGGAGCCGATACGCAGTATTTT
.	TRBV11-2	TRBJ2-2	.	CASSEVGGRNTGELFF	TGTGCCAGCAGCGAGGTGGGGGGCAGGAACACCGGGGAGCTGTTTTTT
.	TRBV5-1	TRBJ2-2	few	CASSPRSGALTGELFF	TGCGCCAGCAGCCCTCGGTCTGGGGCCCTAACCGGGGAGCTGTTTTTT
.	TRBV6-5	TRBJ1-2	once	CAGRTTRAPNYGYTF	TGTGCCGGAAGAACCACCCGGGCCCCTAACTATGGCTACACCTTC
.	TRBV5-3	TRBJ1-3	few	CARSVSRGNTIYF	TGTGCCAGAAGCGTCTCACGTGGGAACACCATATATTTT